Below, 8 T cell receptor beta chains from the same sample are listed, as sequenced in a study of T cells in Graves' hyperthyroidism and ophthalmopathy (dated by TCRdb to between 2019 and 2020). The library was prepared using multiplex PCR. Sequencing used an Illumina HiSeq 2000. The TCR beta CDR3 regions were amplified from RNA transcripts. For the first round of RT-PCR on the TCR CDR3, the HTBI primer set was used together with the Qiagen OneStep RT-PCR kit. TCRdb reanalyzed the raw reads on its own, using fastp at Q25 for trimming and MiXCR for clone calling, and kept in-frame beta chains. CDR3 protein sequences are deduplicated, and each keeps its most common genes and DNA. Recorded for this sample are 480,000 or so distinct CDR3 sequences; approximately 49% of them occurred a single time. Together, the top ten hold 35% to 50% of the sample. The sequencing input was peripheral blood or thyroid tissue (not recorded which). Receptors were obtained from an adult woman with Graves' disease, either hyperthyroidism or ophthalmopathy (not recorded which).

The gene calls are TRBV7-9 and TRBJ1-1, with TRBD1 matching over 9 bases. Germline V lookup: CDR1 SEHNR, CDR2 FQNEAQ (reference sequence). CDR3 length: 15 amino acids. V shed 8 bases and J 3 bases; nucleotides not matched to a gene: 10. As DNA, the CDR3 is TGTGCCAGCTCACCCAGGACAGGGGCGTACACTGAAGCTTTCTTT. Translation gives CASSPRTGAYTEAFF.

As regards this clonotype: It is unclear where the CDR3 begins or ends on the DNA, so no DNA is shown, and the CDR3 is as TCRdb lists it. The CDR3 reads CASSFYICSATGLAGGYEQYF. The chain is built from TRBV9 and TRBJ2-7; the listed D gene, TRBD2, was not tested against the DNA. Per germline, CDR1 SGDLS and CDR2 YYNGEE. The CDR3 length is 21 residues, termini included.

The gene calls are TRBV6-5 and TRBJ1-2; D remains unclear. Germline V gene lookup returns CDR1 MNHEY and CDR2 SVGAGI. The CDR3 extends over 13 amino acids. V shed 2 bases and J shed 5 bases, with 9 bases lying between them. The CDR3 reads CASSYRDQYGYTF. CDR3 coding DNA: TGTGCCAGCAGTTACAGGGATCAGTATGGCTACACCTTC.

This clonotype was seen a handful of times. The chain recombines TRBV19 with TRBJ2-2; D is ambiguous. CDR1 LNHDA and CDR2 SQIVND come from the germline V gene (reference sequence). V was cut by 5 bases and J by 6 bases, with 25 bases left in between. The length of the CDR3 is 18 residues. The CDR3 region is CASSPDVRYGLKAGELFF. The CDR3 nucleotides are TGTGCCAGTAGTCCCGATGTGCGGTACGGCCTCAAGGCCGGGGAGCTGTTTTTT.

This clonotype was picked up a small number of times. The chain carries TRBV27 and TRBJ2-7, with D perhaps matching TRBD1 (6 bases). Germline V gene data show CDR1 as MNHEY and CDR2 as SMNVEV (reference sequence). This CDR3 region has 14 residues. The V end lost 2 bases, the J end lost 6 bases, and 14 bases lay between the germline ends. The CDR3 reads CASSLPGHIFEQYF. CDR3 in DNA: TGTGCCAGCAGTTTACCGGGACACATCTTCGAGCAGTACTTC.

This clonotype was seen repeatedly, ten times or more. The chain carries TRBV2 and TRBJ2-7; D is uncertain. The CDR3 covers 13 residues. V lost 3 bases and J lost 5, with 11 bases in between. Germline values: CDR1 SNHLY, CDR2 FYNNEI. This chain's CDR3 is CASSEIAADEQYF. The CDR3 region has the DNA TGTGCCAGCAGTGAGATCGCCGCGGACGAGCAGTACTTC.

There are many counts of this clonotype. The V call is TRBV7-8, the J call TRBJ2-3; no definite D call. The V gene lost 0 bases and the J gene lost 1 base, with 11 bases spanning the gap. Germline V gene data show CDR1 as SGHVS and CDR2 as FQNEAQ. This CDR3 has 16 amino acids. The CDR3 protein is CASSLAPWRGTDTQYF. As DNA, the CDR3 is TGTGCCAGCAGCTTAGCCCCATGGCGAGGCACAGATACGCAGTATTTT.

The chain is built from TRBV7-9 and TRBJ1-1; D is undetermined. Per germline, CDR1 SEHNR and CDR2 FQNEAQ (reference sequence). V was shortened by 7 bases and J by 6 bases, with 12 bases between the two germline ends. The CDR3 spans 12 residues. The CDR3 here is CASTSSTAEAFF. CDR3 sequence (DNA): TGTGCCAGCACCTCCTCAACAGCTGAAGCTTTCTTT.